Below, 7 T cell receptor beta chains from the same sample are listed, as sequenced in a study of T-cell memory formation after mild COVID-19. MiXCR was run by TCRdb on the 5' RACE reads, yielding one entry per CDR3 protein. The profile covers 85,000 to 130,000 distinct CDR3 sequences, with approximately 15% appearing a single time and 28% taken by the ten largest. Sequences were obtained from PBMCs or a T cell subset sorted from them (not recorded which). These receptors all stem from an adult woman who had mild COVID-19 (a few samples of this study predate the infection). Cell type and time point are not known.

This clonotype has just a few counts. The genes are TRBV29-1 and TRBJ2-1; D ambiguous. The germline CDR1 and CDR2 sequences are SQVTM and ANQGSEA. V lost 5 bases to trimming and J lost 7 bases, with 21 bases between them. The length of the CDR3 is 15 residues. CDR3 DNA sequence: TGCAGCGTTATCGCGACGTTGGACGTTGGGAATGAGCAGTTCTTC. Amino acid sequence: CSVIATLDVGNEQFF.

This clonotype was seen more than once but under ten times. The chain uses TRBV7-8 and TRBJ2-1; 11 bases are shared with TRBD2. The length of the CDR3 is 19 residues. V gave up 5 bases and J gave up 2 bases; unmatched junction bases: 14. CDR1 SGHVS and CDR2 FQNEAQ come from the germline V gene. CDR3 sequence (DNA): TGTGCCAGCAGCCTGTTAGCGGGAGGGCCTAACCCAGCCTACAATGAGCAGTTCTTC. It translates to CASSLLAGGPNPAYNEQFF.

This clonotype was observed a handful of times. J is TRBJ1-4 and V is TRBV7-9; a possible D gene is TRBD1 (6 bases). Germline V gene sequence: CDR1 SEHNR, CDR2 FQNEAQ (reference sequence). V was shortened by 10 bases and J by 6 bases, with 15 bases between the two germline ends. The CDR3 is 13 amino acids. CDR3 nucleotides: TGTGCCACCAAGTGGGGGGCGGATGAAAAACTGTTTTTT. Translated: CATKWGADEKLFF.

The genes are TRBV18 and TRBJ2-7; 7 bases fit TRBD1. The CDR3 contains 14 residues. The junction had 2 bases not matched to a gene; V was cut back by 3 bases and J by 0 bases. Germline V gives CDR1 KGHSH, CDR2 LQKENI. CDR3 coding DNA: TGTGCCAGCTCACCGGACAGGTACTCCTACGAGCAGTACTTC. Amino acid sequence: CASSPDRYSYEQYF. The full variable domain, rest sourced from reference TRBV18 and TRBJ2-7, is NAGVMQNPRHLVRRRGQEARLRCSPMKGHSHVYWYRQLPEEGLKFMVYLQKENIIDESGMPKERFSAEFPKEGPSILRIQQVVRGDSAAYFCASSPDRYSYEQYFGPGTRLTVT.

This sequence joins TRBV7-6 and TRBJ2-7, with 7 nucleotides matching TRBD2. Germline CDR1 reads SGHVS; CDR2 reads FNYEAQ. The CDR3 is 15 residues long. V dropped 5 bases and J dropped 0; count of bases not matched to a gene: 7. Written as DNA, the CDR3 is TGTGCCAGCAGCCCCAGGGAGGGGAGCTCCTACGAGCAGTACTTC. It codes for CASSPREGSSYEQYF.

A few counts support this clonotype. This rearrangement joins TRBV6-5 to TRBJ2-1, with 10 bases fitting TRBD2. The length of the CDR3 is 13 residues. V shed 8 bases, J shed 8 bases, and the junction held 6 bases outside the gene matches. Germline lookup yields CDR1 MNHEY and CDR2 SVGAGI. The CDR3 here is CASALAGFHEQFF. DNA of the CDR3: TGTGCCAGCGCACTAGCGGGATTTCATGAGCAGTTCTTC.

The chain employs TRBV12-3 or TRBV12-4 and TRBJ2-3; TRBD2 aligns across 10 bases. The CDR3 consists of 19 residues. V lost 1 base and J lost 2; bases outside the gene matches: 12. The DNA for the CDR3 is TGTGCCAGCAGTTTAGGCCCCGGATTAGCGGGGGGCCTCACAGATACGCAGTATTTT. This encodes CASSLGPGLAGGLTDTQYF.